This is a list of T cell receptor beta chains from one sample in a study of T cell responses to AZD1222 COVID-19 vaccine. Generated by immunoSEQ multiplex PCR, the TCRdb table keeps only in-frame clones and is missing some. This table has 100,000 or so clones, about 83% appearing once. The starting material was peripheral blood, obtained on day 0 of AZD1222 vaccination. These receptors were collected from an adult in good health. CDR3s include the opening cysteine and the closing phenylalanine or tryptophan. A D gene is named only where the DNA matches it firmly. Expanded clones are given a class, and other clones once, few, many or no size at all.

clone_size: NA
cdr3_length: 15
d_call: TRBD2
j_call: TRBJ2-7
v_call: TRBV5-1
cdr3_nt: TGCGCCAGCAGCTTGGGTAGCGGGCAGCCCTACGAGCAGTACTTC
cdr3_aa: CASSLGSGQPYEQYF

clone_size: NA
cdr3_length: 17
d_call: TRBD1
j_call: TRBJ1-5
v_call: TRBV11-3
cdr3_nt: TGTGCCAGCAGCTTAAGGCCCGGGACAGGGGCCTCTCAGCCCCAGCATTTT
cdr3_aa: CASSLRPGTGASQPQHF

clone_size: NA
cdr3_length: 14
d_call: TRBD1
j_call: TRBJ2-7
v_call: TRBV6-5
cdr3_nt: TGTGCCAGCAGCTCCGGGACAGGGACTTCCGAGCAGTACTTC
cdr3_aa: CASSSGTGTSEQYF

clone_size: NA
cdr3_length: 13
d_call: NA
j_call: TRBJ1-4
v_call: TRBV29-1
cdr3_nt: TGCAGCGTTGAAGGGGCCGGTAATGAAAAACTGTTTTTT
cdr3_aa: CSVEGAGNEKLFF

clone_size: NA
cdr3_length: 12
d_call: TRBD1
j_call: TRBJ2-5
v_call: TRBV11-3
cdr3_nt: TGTGCCAGCAGTCGACAGGGAGAGACCCAGTACTTC
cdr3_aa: CASSRQGETQYF

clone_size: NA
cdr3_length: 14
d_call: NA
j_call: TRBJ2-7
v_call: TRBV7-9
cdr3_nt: TGTGCCAGCAGCTTAGTTGGTCCTAGCTACGAGCAGTACTTC
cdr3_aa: CASSLVGPSYEQYF

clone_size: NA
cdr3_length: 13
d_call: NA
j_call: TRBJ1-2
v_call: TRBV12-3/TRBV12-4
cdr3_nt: TGTGCCAGCAGTTCCCAACTTGGGTATGGCTACACCTTC
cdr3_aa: CASSSQLGYGYTF

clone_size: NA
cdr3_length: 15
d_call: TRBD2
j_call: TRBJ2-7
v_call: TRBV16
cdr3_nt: TGTGCCAGCAGCCCATCCAGCGGGGGGACCTACGAGCAGTACTTC
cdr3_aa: CASSPSSGGTYEQYF

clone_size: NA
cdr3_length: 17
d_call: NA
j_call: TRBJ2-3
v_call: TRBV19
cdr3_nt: TGTGCCAGTAGTATAAGGGACTTTTCCCGTCGCACAGATACGCAGTATTTT
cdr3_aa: CASSIRDFSRRTDTQYF

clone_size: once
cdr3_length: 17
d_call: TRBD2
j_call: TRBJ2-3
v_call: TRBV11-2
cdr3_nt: TGTGCCAGCAGCTACAACAGCGCCACAAGCGGGACGCATACGCAGTATTTT
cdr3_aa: CASSYNSATSGTHTQYF

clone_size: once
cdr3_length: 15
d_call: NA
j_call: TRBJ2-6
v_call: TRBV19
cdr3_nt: TGTGCCAGTAGCCCCACAGGGCTCGGGGCCAACGTCCTGACTTTC
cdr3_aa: CASSPTGLGANVLTF

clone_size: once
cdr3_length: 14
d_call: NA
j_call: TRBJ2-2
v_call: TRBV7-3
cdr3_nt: TGTGCCAGCAGCTCCCAACGAGGCTCGGGGGAGCTGTTTTTT
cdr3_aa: CASSSQRGSGELFF

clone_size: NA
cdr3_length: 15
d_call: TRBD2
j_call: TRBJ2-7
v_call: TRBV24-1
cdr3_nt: TGTGCCACCAGTGCTAGCGGGAGTGGCTCCTACGAGCAGTACTTC
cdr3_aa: CATSASGSGSYEQYF

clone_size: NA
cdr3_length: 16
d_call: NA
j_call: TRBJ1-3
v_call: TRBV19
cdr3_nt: TGTGCCAGTAGTATGGGGGCGATGAGCTCTGGAAACACCATATATTTT
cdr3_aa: CASSMGAMSSGNTIYF

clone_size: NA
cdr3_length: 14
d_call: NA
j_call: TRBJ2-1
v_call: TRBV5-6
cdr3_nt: TGTGCCAGCAGCCCCAACTGGAGCTACAATGAGCAGTTCTTC
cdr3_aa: CASSPNWSYNEQFF

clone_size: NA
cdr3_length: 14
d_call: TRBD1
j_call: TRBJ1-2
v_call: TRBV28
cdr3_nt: TGTGCCAGCAGTCCGGTCGGGACAGAGTATGGCTACACCTTC
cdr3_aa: CASSPVGTEYGYTF

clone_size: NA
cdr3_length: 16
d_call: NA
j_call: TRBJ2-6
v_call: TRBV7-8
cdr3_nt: TGTGCCAGCAGCTTACTCACCGTCTCTGGGGCCAACGTCCTGACTTTC
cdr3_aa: CASSLLTVSGANVLTF

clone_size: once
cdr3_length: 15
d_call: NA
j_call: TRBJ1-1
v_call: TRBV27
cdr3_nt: TGTGCCACCTCGACCCGGGGGGGTTCGAACACTGAAGCTTTCTTT
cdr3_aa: CATSTRGGSNTEAFF